This TCR beta chain was found in a study of identical twins. MiXCR, run by TCRdb on the 5' RACE reads, gives a single entry per CDR3 protein. Of fewer than 350,000 distinct CDR3 sequences in the sample, roughly 8.6% were seen once. Study-wide results and limits: Insertions ran lower in abundant cord blood beta clonotypes, though not in memory repertoires. Analyses of zero insertions could be partly confounded by invariant MAIT and iNKT cells. Out-of-frame beta chain sequences displayed weaker excess sharing between twins.

This clonotype has ten or more counts. Antigen unknown. This CDR3 spans 16 amino acids. V lost 1 base, J lost 5 bases, and 15 bases lay in between. From germline, CDR1 is SEHNR and CDR2 FQNEAQ (reference sequence). These data also featured in a second study, about yellow fever vaccine responses in identical twins.

The source material was memory (CD45RO+) T cells sorted from blood. The sequence derives from a woman younger than 30 in good health. This rearrangement joins TRBV7-9 to TRBJ2-4, with D perhaps assigned TRBD1 or TRBD2 (5 bases each). Here the CDR3 reads CASSLDGGSGQNIQYF. DNA of the CDR3: TGTGCCAGCAGCTTAGATGGCGGGTCGGGGCAAAACATTCAGTACTTC.